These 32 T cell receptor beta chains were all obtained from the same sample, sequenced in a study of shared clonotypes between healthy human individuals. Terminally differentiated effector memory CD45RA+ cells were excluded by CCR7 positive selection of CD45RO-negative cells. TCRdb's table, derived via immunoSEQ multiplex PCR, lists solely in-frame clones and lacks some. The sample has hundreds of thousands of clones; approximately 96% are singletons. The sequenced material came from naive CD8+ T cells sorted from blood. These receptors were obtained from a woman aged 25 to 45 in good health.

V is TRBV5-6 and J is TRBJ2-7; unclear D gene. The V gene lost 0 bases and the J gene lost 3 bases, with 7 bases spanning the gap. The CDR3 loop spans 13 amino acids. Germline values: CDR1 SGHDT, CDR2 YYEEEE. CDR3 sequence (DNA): TGTGCCAGCAGCTTGGGCAGCGTCTACGAGCAGTACTTC. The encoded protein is CASSLGSVYEQYF. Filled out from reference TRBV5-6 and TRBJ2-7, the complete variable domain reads DAGVTQSPTHLIKTRGQQVTLRCSPKSGHDTVSWYQQALGQGPQFIFQYYEEEERQRGNFPDRFSGHQFPNYSSELNVNALLLGDSALYLCASSLGSVYEQYFGPGTRLTVT.

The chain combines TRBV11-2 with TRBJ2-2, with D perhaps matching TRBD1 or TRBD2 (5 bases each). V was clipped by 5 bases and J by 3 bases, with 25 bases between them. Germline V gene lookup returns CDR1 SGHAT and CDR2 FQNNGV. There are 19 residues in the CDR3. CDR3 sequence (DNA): TGTGCCAGCAGCCACACCGGGGCGAGCCCGGGACCCCACACCGGGGAGCTGTTTTTT. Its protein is CASSHTGASPGPHTGELFF.

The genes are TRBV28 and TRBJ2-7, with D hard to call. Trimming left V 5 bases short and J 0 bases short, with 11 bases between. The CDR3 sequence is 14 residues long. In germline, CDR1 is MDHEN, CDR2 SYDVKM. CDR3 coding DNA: TGTGCCAGCAGTAAGCCAGGACGCTCCTACGAGCAGTACTTC. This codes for CASSKPGRSYEQYF.

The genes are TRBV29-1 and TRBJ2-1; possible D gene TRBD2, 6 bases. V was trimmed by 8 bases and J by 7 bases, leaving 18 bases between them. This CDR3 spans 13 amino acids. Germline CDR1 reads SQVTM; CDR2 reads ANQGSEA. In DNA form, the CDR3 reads TGCAGCTTTCTCGCCGGGACTCCGAATGAGCAGTTCTTC. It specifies CSFLAGTPNEQFF.

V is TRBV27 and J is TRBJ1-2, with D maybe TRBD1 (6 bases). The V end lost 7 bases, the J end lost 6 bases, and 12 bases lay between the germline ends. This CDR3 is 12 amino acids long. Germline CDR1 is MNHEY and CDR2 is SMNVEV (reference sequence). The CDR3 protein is CASKGGGHGYTF. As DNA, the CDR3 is TGTGCCAGCAAGGGGGGTGGTCATGGCTACACCTTC.

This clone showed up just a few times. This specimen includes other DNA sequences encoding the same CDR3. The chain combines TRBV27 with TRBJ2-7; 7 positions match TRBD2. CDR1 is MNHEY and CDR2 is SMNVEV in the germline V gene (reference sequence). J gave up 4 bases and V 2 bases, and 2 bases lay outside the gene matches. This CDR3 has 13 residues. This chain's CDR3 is CASSLAGAYEQYF. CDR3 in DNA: TGTGCCAGCAGTTTAGCGGGAGCTTACGAGCAGTACTTC.

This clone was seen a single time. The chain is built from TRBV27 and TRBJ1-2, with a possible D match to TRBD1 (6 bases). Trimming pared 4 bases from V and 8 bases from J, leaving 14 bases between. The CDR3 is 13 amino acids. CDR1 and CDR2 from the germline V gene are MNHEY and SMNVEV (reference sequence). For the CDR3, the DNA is TGTGCCAGCAGTTGGGACAAAGGGGCCGGCTACACCTTC. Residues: CASSWDKGAGYTF.

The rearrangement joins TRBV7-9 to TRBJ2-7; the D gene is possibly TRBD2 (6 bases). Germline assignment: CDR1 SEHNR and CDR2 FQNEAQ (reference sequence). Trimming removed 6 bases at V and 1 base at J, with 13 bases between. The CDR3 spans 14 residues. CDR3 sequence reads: CASRSSGLSYEQYF. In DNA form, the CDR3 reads TGTGCCAGCAGATCCAGCGGGTTGTCCTACGAGCAGTACTTC.

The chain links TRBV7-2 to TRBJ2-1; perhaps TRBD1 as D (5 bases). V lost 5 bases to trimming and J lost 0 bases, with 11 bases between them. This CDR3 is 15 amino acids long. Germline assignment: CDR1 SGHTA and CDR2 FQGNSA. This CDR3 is CASSPDMSSYNEQFF. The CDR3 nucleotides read TGTGCCAGCAGCCCGGACATGAGCTCCTACAATGAGCAGTTCTTC.

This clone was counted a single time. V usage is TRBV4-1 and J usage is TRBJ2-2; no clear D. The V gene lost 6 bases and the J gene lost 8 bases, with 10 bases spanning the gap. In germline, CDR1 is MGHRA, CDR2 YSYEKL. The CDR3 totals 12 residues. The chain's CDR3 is CASSPTRGELFF. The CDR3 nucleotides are TGCGCCAGCAGTCCAACAAGGGGGGAGCTGTTTTTT.

The CDR3 coding sequence is TGTGCCAGCAGTTTTCCGACAGGGGGCGCGGTCGAGCAGTACTTC. It specifies CASSFPTGGAVEQYF. This rearrangement joins TRBV28 to TRBJ2-7, with 10 bases aligning to TRBD1. This CDR3 region has 15 residues. From germline, CDR1 is MDHEN and CDR2 SYDVKM. The V and J ends lost 3 bases and 6 bases, in that order; junction bases with no gene match: 8.

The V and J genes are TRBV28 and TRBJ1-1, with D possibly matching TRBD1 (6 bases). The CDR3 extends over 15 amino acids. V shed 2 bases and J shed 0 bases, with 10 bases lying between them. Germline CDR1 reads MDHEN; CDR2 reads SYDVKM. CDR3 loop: CASSLQGWMNTEAFF. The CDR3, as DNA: TGTGCCAGCAGTTTACAGGGGTGGATGAACACTGAAGCTTTCTTT. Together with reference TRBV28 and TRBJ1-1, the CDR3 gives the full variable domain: DVKVTQSSRYLVKRTGEKVFLECVQDMDHENMFWYRQDPGLGLRLIYFSYDVKMKEKGDIPEGYSVSREKKERFSLILESASTNQTSMYLCASSLQGWMNTEAFFGQGTRLTVV.

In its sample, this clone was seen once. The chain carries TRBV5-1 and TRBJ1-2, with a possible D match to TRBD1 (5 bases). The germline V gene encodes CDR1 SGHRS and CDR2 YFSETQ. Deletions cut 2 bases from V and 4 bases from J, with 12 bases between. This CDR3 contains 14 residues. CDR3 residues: CASSFLDSIYGYTF. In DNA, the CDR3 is TGCGCCAGCAGCTTCCTCGACAGCATCTATGGCTACACCTTC.

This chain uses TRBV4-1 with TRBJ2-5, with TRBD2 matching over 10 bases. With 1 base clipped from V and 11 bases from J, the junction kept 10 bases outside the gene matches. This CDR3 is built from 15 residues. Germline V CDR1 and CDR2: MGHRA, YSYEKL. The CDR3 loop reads CASSQGLAGERQQYF. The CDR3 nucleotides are TGCGCCAGCAGCCAAGGACTAGCGGGTGAGCGTCAGCAGTACTTC.

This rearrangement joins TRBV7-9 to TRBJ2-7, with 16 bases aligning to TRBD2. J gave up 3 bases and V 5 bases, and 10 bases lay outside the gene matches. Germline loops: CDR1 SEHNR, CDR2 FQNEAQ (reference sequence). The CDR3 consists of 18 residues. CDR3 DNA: TGTGCCAGCAGCGCCGGGACTAGCGGGAGGGAATCCTTCTACGAGCAGTACTTC. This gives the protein CASSAGTSGRESFYEQYF.

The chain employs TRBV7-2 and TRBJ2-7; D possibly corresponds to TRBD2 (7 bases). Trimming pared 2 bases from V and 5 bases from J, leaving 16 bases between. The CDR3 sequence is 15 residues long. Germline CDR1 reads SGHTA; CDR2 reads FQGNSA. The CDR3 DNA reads TGTGCCAGCAGCTTAAAGCGGGATGGGGGCAACGAGCAGTACTTC. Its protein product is CASSLKRDGGNEQYF.

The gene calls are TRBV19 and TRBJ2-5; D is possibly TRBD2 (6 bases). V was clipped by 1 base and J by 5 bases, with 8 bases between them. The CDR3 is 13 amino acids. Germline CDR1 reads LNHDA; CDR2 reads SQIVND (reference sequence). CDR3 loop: CASSIAGVETQYF. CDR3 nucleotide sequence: TGTGCCAGTAGTATAGCGGGAGTGGAGACCCAGTACTTC. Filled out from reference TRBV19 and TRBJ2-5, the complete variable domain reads DGGITQSPKYLFRKEGQNVTLSCEQNLNHDAMYWYRQDPGQGLRLIYYSQIVNDFQKGDIAEGYSVSREKKESFPLTVTSAQKNPTAFYLCASSIAGVETQYFGPGTRLLVL.

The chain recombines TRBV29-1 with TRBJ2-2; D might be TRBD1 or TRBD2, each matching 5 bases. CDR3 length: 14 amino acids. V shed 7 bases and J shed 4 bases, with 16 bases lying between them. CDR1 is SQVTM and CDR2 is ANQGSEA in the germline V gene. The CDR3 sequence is CSAMTGAGTGELFF. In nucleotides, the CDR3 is TGCAGCGCCATGACCGGGGCGGGCACCGGGGAGCTGTTTTTT.

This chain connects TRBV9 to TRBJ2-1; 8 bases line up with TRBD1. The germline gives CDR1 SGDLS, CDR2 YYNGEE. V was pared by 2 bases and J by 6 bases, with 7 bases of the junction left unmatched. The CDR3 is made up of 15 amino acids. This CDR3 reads CASSVSGTGGNEQFF. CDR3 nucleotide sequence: TGTGCCAGCAGCGTTTCCGGAACAGGGGGCAATGAGCAGTTCTTC.

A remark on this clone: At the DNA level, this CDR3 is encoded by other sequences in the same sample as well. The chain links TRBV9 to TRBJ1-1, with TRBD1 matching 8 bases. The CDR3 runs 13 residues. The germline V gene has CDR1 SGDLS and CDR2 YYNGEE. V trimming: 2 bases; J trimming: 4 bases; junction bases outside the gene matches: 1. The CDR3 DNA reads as TGTGCCAGCAGCGTTGGACAGGGCACTGAAGCTTTCTTT. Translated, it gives CASSVGQGTEAFF.

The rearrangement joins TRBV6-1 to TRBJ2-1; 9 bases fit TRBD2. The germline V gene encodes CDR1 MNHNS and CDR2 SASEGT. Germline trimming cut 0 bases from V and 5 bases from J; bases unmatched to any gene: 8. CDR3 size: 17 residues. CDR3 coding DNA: TGTGCCAGCAGTGAAGCGCCGGGCGGGAGGGGGGACAATGAGCAGTTCTTC. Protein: CASSEAPGGRGDNEQFF.

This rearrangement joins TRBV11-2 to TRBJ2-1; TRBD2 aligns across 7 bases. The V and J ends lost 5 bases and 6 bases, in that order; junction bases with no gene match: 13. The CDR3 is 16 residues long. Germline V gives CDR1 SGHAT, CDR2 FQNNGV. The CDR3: CASSGNGGSLLNEQFF. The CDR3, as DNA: TGTGCCAGCAGCGGTAATGGCGGGAGTCTCCTCAATGAGCAGTTCTTC.

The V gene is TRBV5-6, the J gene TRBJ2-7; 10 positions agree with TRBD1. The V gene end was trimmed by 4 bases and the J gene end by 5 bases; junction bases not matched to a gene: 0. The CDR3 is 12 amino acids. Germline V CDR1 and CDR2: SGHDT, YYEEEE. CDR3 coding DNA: TGTGCCAGCAGCGGGACAGGGGACGAGCAGTACTTC. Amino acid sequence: CASSGTGDEQYF. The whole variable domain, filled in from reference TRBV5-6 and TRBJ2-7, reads DAGVTQSPTHLIKTRGQQVTLRCSPKSGHDTVSWYQQALGQGPQFIFQYYEEEERQRGNFPDRFSGHQFPNYSSELNVNALLLGDSALYLCASSGTGDEQYFGPGTRLTVT.

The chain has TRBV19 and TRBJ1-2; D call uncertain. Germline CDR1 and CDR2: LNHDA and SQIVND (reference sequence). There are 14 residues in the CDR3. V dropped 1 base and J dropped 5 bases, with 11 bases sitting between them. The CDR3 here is CASSIVGPAYGYTF. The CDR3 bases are TGTGCCAGTAGTATAGTCGGGCCCGCGTATGGCTACACCTTC.

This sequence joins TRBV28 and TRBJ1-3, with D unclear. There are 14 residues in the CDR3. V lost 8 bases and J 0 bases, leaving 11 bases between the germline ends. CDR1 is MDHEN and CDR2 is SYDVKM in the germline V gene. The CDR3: CASLTVGSGNTIYF. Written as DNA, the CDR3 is TGTGCCAGCCTGACGGTGGGCTCTGGAAACACCATATATTTT. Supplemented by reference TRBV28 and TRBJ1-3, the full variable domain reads DVKVTQSSRYLVKRTGEKVFLECVQDMDHENMFWYRQDPGLGLRLIYFSYDVKMKEKGDIPEGYSVSREKKERFSLILESASTNQTSMYLCASLTVGSGNTIYFGEGSWLTVV.

DNA for the CDR3: TGCAGCGTATCGTTGATGAACACTGAAGCTTTCTTT. It is translated as CSVSLMNTEAFF. The chain joins TRBV29-1 to TRBJ1-1; D call uncertain. Germline loops: CDR1 SQVTM, CDR2 ANQGSEA. The CDR3 covers 12 residues. Trimming took off 6 bases at V and 0 bases at J, with 8 bases between the two ends.

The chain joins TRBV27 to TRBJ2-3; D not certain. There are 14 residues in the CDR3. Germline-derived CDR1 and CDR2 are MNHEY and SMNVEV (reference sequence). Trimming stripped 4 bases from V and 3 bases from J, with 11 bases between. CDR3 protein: CASSSHSETDTQYF. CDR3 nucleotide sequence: TGTGCCAGCAGTTCACACTCCGAGACAGATACGCAGTATTTT.

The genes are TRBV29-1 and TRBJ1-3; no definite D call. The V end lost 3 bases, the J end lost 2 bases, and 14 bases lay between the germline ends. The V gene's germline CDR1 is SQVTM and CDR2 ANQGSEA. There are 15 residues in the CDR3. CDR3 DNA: TGCAGCGTTGAGGTACAAAGAAGTCCTGGAAACACCATATATTTT. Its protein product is CSVEVQRSPGNTIYF.

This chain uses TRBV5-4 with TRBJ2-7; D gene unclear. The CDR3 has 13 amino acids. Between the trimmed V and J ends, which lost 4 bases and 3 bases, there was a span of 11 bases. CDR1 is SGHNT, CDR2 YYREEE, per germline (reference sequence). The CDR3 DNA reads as TGTGCCAGCAGCCCCGGAGCTCACTACGAGCAGTACTTC. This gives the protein CASSPGAHYEQYF.

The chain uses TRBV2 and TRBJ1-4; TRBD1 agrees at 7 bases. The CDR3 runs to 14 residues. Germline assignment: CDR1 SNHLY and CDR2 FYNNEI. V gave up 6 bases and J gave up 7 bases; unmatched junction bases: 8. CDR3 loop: CASRNRGNSEKLFF. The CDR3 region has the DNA TGTGCCAGCAGAAACAGGGGAAATTCTGAAAAACTGTTTTTT.

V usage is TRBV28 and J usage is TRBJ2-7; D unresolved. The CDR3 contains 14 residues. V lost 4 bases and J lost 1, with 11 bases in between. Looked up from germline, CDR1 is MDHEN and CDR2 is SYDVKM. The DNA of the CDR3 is TGTGCCAGCAGTTCACGAGACGTTTCCTACGAGCAGTACTTC. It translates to CASSSRDVSYEQYF.

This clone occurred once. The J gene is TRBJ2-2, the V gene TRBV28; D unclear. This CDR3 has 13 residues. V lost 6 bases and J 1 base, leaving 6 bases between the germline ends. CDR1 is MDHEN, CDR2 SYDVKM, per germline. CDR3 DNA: TGTGCCAGCAGAGCAGGGAACACCGGGGAGCTGTTTTTT. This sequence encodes CASRAGNTGELFF.